Below are 10 T cell receptor beta chains sequenced from a single sample in a study of blood T cell repertoires in COVID-19. Profiling relied on immunoSEQ multiplex PCR, and the TCRdb table lists in-frame clones only, not all of them. The sample has some 300,000 clones, about nine tenths seen once. Material for sequencing was PBMCs or T cells enriched from blood (not recorded which). The receptors shown here come from a woman aged 40 to 50 who had recovered from COVID-19.

The chain links TRBV19 to TRBJ1-4; D perhaps matches TRBD1 (6 bases). This CDR3 region has 15 residues. The germline CDR1 and CDR2 sequences are LNHDA and SQIVND (reference sequence). V was cut by 6 bases and J by 8 bases, with 19 bases left in between. Here the CDR3 DNA reads TGTGCCAGTAGCCCCGGGGGGGGGCGAGTAGAAAAACTGTTTTTT. It codes for CASSPGGGRVEKLFF.

The chain is built from TRBV18 and TRBJ2-7; TRBD1 matches 7 bases. The J segment lost 4 bases and the V segment lost 0 bases, leaving 0 bases of the junction unmatched. The germline V gene has CDR1 KGHSH and CDR2 LQKENI. The CDR3 length is 13 residues. The CDR3 region is CASSPPGQYEQYF. The DNA for the CDR3 is TGTGCCAGCTCACCACCGGGACAGTACGAGCAGTACTTC.

The chain carries TRBV25-1 and TRBJ2-7, with D unresolved. V shed 3 bases and J shed 4 bases, with 4 bases lying between them. The CDR3 spans 11 residues. The germline CDR1 and CDR2 sequences are MGHDK and SYGVNS. The CDR3 sequence: CASSDAYEQYF. The CDR3 DNA is TGTGCCAGCAGTGACGCGTACGAGCAGTACTTC.

The CDR3, as DNA: TGTGCCAGCAGCGTACCGCCCTATCGACAGGTGGGGACTGAAGCTTTCTTT. This gives the protein CASSVPPYRQVGTEAFF. The J gene is TRBJ1-1, the V gene TRBV7-2, with D possibly matching TRBD1 (6 bases). V shed 5 bases and J shed 5 bases, with 24 bases lying between them. Germline-derived CDR1 and CDR2 are SGHTA and FQGNSA. This CDR3 comprises 17 residues.

The J gene is TRBJ2-1, the V gene TRBV11-3, with D maybe TRBD1 (5 bases). Germline V gives CDR1 SGHNT, CDR2 YENEEA. The germline V and J ends were trimmed by 1 base and 4 bases, with 8 bases remaining between them. The length of the CDR3 is 14 residues. The CDR3 coding sequence is TGTGCCAGCAGCTTAGTGGGGCGATACAATGAGCAGTTCTTC. This codes for CASSLVGRYNEQFF.

The V gene is TRBV18, the J gene TRBJ1-1, with TRBD1 matching over 7 bases. The CDR3 runs 13 residues. Germline values: CDR1 KGHSH, CDR2 LQKENI. J lost 7 bases, V lost 1 base, and 3 bases had no gene match. This CDR3 reads CASSPHRDSEAFF. In nucleotides, the CDR3 is TGTGCCAGCTCACCACACCGGGACAGTGAAGCTTTCTTT.

This clone occurred once. This rearrangement joins TRBV3-1 (or the pseudogene TRBV3-2) to TRBJ1-2; 10 bases agree with TRBD1. V dropped 3 bases and J dropped 7; count of bases not matched to a gene: 5. CDR1 LGHDT and CDR2 YNNKEL come from the germline V gene (reference sequence). The CDR3 covers 14 residues. CDR3 DNA sequence: TGTGCCAGCAGCCAGTCCGGGACAGGGGTTGGCTACACCTTC. Protein product: CASSQSGTGVGYTF.

This chain connects TRBV7-9 to TRBJ2-7, with D uncertain. The CDR3 consists of 13 residues. Germline CDR1 is SEHNR and CDR2 is FQNEAQ (reference sequence). Trimming took 3 bases from V and 5 from J, leaving 11 bases between them. The CDR3 DNA is TGTGCCAGCAGCTTGTCCTCCCTTGACGAGCAGTACTTC. Protein sequence: CASSLSSLDEQYF.

The V call is TRBV6-2 or TRBV6-3, the J call TRBJ2-7; TRBD1 matches at 10 bases. The germline V gene encodes CDR1 MNHEY and CDR2 SVGEGT. CDR3 length: 17 residues. The J segment lost 1 base and the V segment lost 4 bases, leaving 10 bases of the junction unmatched. The CDR3 sequence: CASSSRKKGQGSYEQYF. The CDR3, as DNA: TGTGCCAGCAGTTCTCGAAAAAAGGGACAGGGGTCCTACGAGCAGTACTTC.

In DNA, the CDR3 is TGTGCCAGCAGCGCAGTACAGGGGGCAGGCACTGAAGCTTTCTTT. Translated, it gives CASSAVQGAGTEAFF. This sequence joins TRBV9 and TRBJ1-1, with 9 nucleotides matching TRBD1. The junction had 7 bases not matched to a gene; V was cut back by 3 bases and J by 4 bases. The CDR3 spans 15 residues. Germline V gene data show CDR1 as SGDLS and CDR2 as YYNGEE.